One sample yielded the 21 T cell receptor beta chains listed below, sequenced in a study of regulatory T cells in long-lasting Graves disease. Relying on iRepertoire HTBI primers and Arm-PCR of CDR3 regions, the team built TCR beta libraries. TCRdb reprocessed the multiplex PCR reads via MiXCR and lists one record per CDR3 protein. The sample consists of 350,000 to 550,000 distinct CDR3 sequences, approximately 16% of them appearing once. Stated time point: newly diagnosed GD, antithyroid drugs for less than 3 months. PBMC-extracted RNA yielded the TCR library. These sequences were also reported in another study, on T cells in Graves' hyperthyroidism and ophthalmopathy.

The input for sequencing was peripheral blood mononuclear cells (PBMCs), taken at new diagnosis, from a patient treated with antithyroid drugs. Receptor source: a woman between 18 and 30 years old with Graves disease.

The chain joins TRBV5-1 to TRBJ2-5; D ambiguous. Germline assignment: CDR1 SGHRS and CDR2 YFSETQ. The CDR3 loop spans 13 amino acids. Trimming cost V 5 bases and J 5 bases, with 13 bases left between them. This CDR3 reads CASRISGLETQYF. DNA for the CDR3: TGCGCCAGCAGAATTTCTGGTTTGGAGACCCAGTACTTC. Together with reference TRBV5-1 and TRBJ2-5, the CDR3 gives the full variable domain: KAGVTQTPRYLIKTRGQQVTLSCSPISGHRSVSWYQQTPGQGLQFLFEYFSETQRNKGNFPGRFSGRQFSNSRSEMNVSTLELGDSALYLCASRISGLETQYFGPGTRLLVL.

J is TRBJ2-2 and V is TRBV20-1; 12 positions agree with TRBD2. Looked up from germline, CDR1 is DFQATT and CDR2 is SNEGSKA (reference sequence). With 6 bases clipped from V and 7 bases from J, the junction kept 9 bases outside the gene matches. The CDR3 loop spans 15 amino acids. DNA of the CDR3: TGCAGTGCGAGCAGACTAGCGGGAGCTGGCGGGGAGCTGTTTTTT. Protein: CSASRLAGAGGELFF.

This clonotype has at least ten counts. The V gene is TRBV20-1, the J gene TRBJ2-5; 9 bases line up with TRBD2. The V segment lost 3 bases and the J segment 0 bases; nucleotides outside the gene matches: 5. Germline V gives CDR1 DFQATT, CDR2 SNEGSKA (reference sequence). CDR3 length equals 15 residues. The DNA for the CDR3 is TGCAGTGCTAGTGGGCGGGAGGGCCACCAAGAGACCCAGTACTTC. This encodes CSASGREGHQETQYF.

This clonotype has more than one count but fewer than ten. The chain joins TRBV24-1 to TRBJ2-5; D gene uncertain. V lost 3 bases, J lost 2 bases, and 6 bases lay in between. The CDR3 is 13 amino acids. CDR1 is KGHDR and CDR2 is SFDVKD in the germline V gene. CDR3 region: CATSDVGQETQYF. Written as DNA, the CDR3 is TGTGCCACCAGTGATGTGGGGCAAGAGACCCAGTACTTC.

This clonotype was seen ten or more times. The chain couples TRBV27 to TRBJ1-2, with 11 positions matching TRBD1. CDR1 and CDR2 from the germline V gene are MNHEY and SMNVEV (reference sequence). J lost 6 bases, V lost 2 bases, and 5 bases had no gene match. This CDR3 is built from 15 residues. CDR3 sequence reads: CASSLGQGAFDGYTF. The CDR3 DNA reads TGTGCCAGCAGTTTAGGACAGGGGGCTTTCGATGGCTACACCTTC.

The rearrangement joins TRBV6-2 or TRBV6-3 to TRBJ2-1; D possibly corresponds to TRBD2 (6 bases). CDR1 MNHEY and CDR2 SVGEGT come from the germline V gene. The CDR3 covers 11 residues. Trimming removed 5 bases at V and 9 bases at J, with 8 bases between. The chain's CDR3 is CASSRSGEQFF. For the CDR3, the DNA is TGTGCCAGCAGTCGTAGCGGTGAGCAGTTCTTC.

This clonotype came up many times. This chain uses TRBV6-2 or TRBV6-3 with TRBJ2-7; maybe TRBD1 (6 bases). The CDR3 runs to 14 residues. V lost 6 bases, J lost 4 bases, and 16 bases lay in between. Germline V gene sequence: CDR1 MNHEY, CDR2 SVGEGT. The CDR3 region is CASSLRQEPYEQYF. The CDR3 DNA sequence: TGTGCCAGCAGCCTTCGACAGGAGCCATACGAGCAGTACTTC.

This clonotype was found many times. This chain joins TRBV27 and TRBJ2-7; D is possibly TRBD1 or TRBD2 (5 bases each). Trimming shortened V by 5 bases and J by 2 bases, and 13 bases separated the two germline ends. The CDR3 sequence is 14 residues long. Per germline, CDR1 MNHEY and CDR2 SMNVEV (reference sequence). As DNA, the CDR3 is TGTGCCAGCAGTCCCAGCCGGGGACCCTACGAGCAGTACTTC. Residues: CASSPSRGPYEQYF.

This clonotype was picked up many times. This chain uses TRBV6-2 or TRBV6-3 with TRBJ2-1, with 7 positions matching TRBD2. CDR1 MNHEY and CDR2 SVGEGT come from the germline V gene. The CDR3 spans 18 residues. J gave up 4 bases and V 0 bases, and 12 bases lay outside the gene matches. CDR3 bases: TGTGCCAGCAGTTACTCTTCGGCCCGGCTAGCGGATTACAATGAGCAGTTCTTC. Translation: CASSYSSARLADYNEQFF.

This clonotype was recorded a few times. As DNA, the CDR3 is TGTGCCAGCAGTCCCTCGGGGGCCGTCTCTGGCTACACCTTC. This codes for CASSPSGAVSGYTF. The chain joins TRBV2 to TRBJ1-2; tentative D call: TRBD1 (6 bases). Germline V gene data show CDR1 as SNHLY and CDR2 as FYNNEI. The CDR3 extends over 14 amino acids. Between the trimmed V and J ends, which lost 5 bases and 7 bases, there was a span of 17 bases.

The chain has TRBV19 and TRBJ2-1; TRBD2 matches at 13 bases. V lost 5 bases and J lost 7; bases outside the gene matches: 8. This CDR3 spans 16 amino acids. CDR1 is LNHDA, CDR2 SQIVND, per germline (reference sequence). The CDR3 loop reads CASSLLAGGNPNEQFF. Written as DNA, the CDR3 is TGTGCCAGTAGTCTACTAGCGGGAGGGAACCCAAATGAGCAGTTCTTC.

The V and J genes are TRBV7-2 and TRBJ2-3; TRBD2 aligns across 9 bases. The V segment lost 1 base and the J segment 2 bases; nucleotides outside the gene matches: 7. Germline CDR1 is SGHTA and CDR2 is FQGNSA. The length of the CDR3 is 17 residues. The CDR3 DNA sequence: TGTGCCAGCAGCTTAGTGGTGGCGGGAGGGTACACAGATACGCAGTATTTT. Amino acids: CASSLVVAGGYTDTQYF.

Ten or more counts support this clonotype. The chain links TRBV28 to TRBJ2-1; D unresolved. CDR1 is MDHEN and CDR2 is SYDVKM in the germline V gene. This CDR3 region has 14 residues. V was pared by 7 bases and J by 5 bases, with 15 bases between. DNA of the CDR3: TGTGCCAGCACTACGAGCAGCCGCCACAATGAGCAGTTCTTC. Translating it yields CASTTSSRHNEQFF.

This clonotype was recorded many times. This rearrangement joins TRBV7-9 to TRBJ2-1; D gene ambiguous. This CDR3 is built from 14 residues. V lost 2 bases to trimming and J lost 9 bases, with 14 bases between them. Germline V lookup: CDR1 SEHNR, CDR2 FQNEAQ (reference sequence). CDR3 sequence (DNA): TGTGCCAGCAGCTTAAGGCTGGGGATGAGTGAGCAGTTCTTC. This gives the protein CASSLRLGMSEQFF.

This rearrangement joins TRBV6-2 or TRBV6-3 to TRBJ2-6, with 7 positions matching TRBD2. In germline, CDR1 is MNHEY, CDR2 SVGEGT. The V gene end was trimmed by 10 bases and the J gene end by 0 bases; junction bases not matched to a gene: 12. This CDR3 has 17 residues. The CDR3 coding sequence is TGTGCCAACGCCGGGACTAAAGATAGCTCTGGGGCCAACGTCCTGACTTTC. It is translated as CANAGTKDSSGANVLTF.

This clonotype was found many times. This chain connects TRBV6-1 to TRBJ2-7, with 7 bases identical to TRBD1. This CDR3 comprises 13 residues. V shed 7 bases and J 1 base; nucleotides not matched to a gene: 4. Germline V gene sequence: CDR1 MNHNS, CDR2 SASEGT. The CDR3 sequence is CASKDRTSYEQYF. The CDR3, as DNA: TGTGCCAGCAAGGACAGGACGTCCTACGAGCAGTACTTC.

This clonotype occurred a few times. V gene TRBV7-3 combines with J gene TRBJ1-5, with TRBD1 as a possible D gene (6 bases). Germline V gives CDR1 SGHTA, CDR2 FQGTGA. With 3 bases removed from V and 5 bases from J, the gap between germline ends came to 14 bases. The CDR3 extends over 15 amino acids. The CDR3 here is CASSFRPGGDQPQHF. The CDR3 DNA reads TGTGCCAGCAGCTTTAGACCTGGGGGCGATCAGCCCCAGCATTTT. The variable domain in full, completed from reference TRBV7-3 and TRBJ1-5, reads GAGVSQTPSNKVTEKGKYVELRCDPISGHTALYWYRQSLGQGPEFLIYFQGTGAADDSGLPNDRFFAVRPEGSVSTLKIQRTERGDSAVYLCASSFRPGGDQPQHFGDGTRLSIL.

This clonotype was observed at least ten times. The J gene is TRBJ2-2, the V gene TRBV27; TRBD2 matches 8 bases. The CDR3 runs to 14 residues. V was clipped by 6 bases and J by 1 base; unmatched bases: 1. Germline V CDR1 and CDR2: MNHEY, SMNVEV (reference sequence). The CDR3 sequence: CASRLAENTGELFF. DNA of the CDR3: TGTGCCAGCAGACTAGCGGAGAACACCGGGGAGCTGTTTTTT.

This clonotype appeared many times. This sequence joins TRBV2 and TRBJ1-2; D remains unclear. CDR1 is SNHLY and CDR2 is FYNNEI in the germline V gene. V was shortened by 2 bases and J by 4 bases, with 8 bases between the two germline ends. There are 13 residues in the CDR3. As DNA, the CDR3 is TGTGCCAGCAGTGAACAACACCCCTATGGCTACACCTTC. Translating it yields CASSEQHPYGYTF.

The table lists this clonotype with many counts. The chain employs TRBV7-9 and TRBJ2-5; D is unclear. The CDR3 is 13 residues long. The germline gives CDR1 SEHNR, CDR2 FQNEAQ (reference sequence). Trimming cost V 6 bases and J 5 bases, with 13 bases left between them. CDR3 sequence (DNA): TGTGCCAGCAGACCCCTGGGGATGGAGACCCAGTACTTC. Protein: CASRPLGMETQYF.

This clonotype was seen at least ten times. Written as DNA, the CDR3 is TGTGCCAGCAGCCTCCAACCGGGACTAGCGGGAGTACTGTTCTTC. This encodes CASSLQPGLAGVLFF. The genes are TRBV7-3 and TRBJ2-1; 14 bases are a match to TRBD2. CDR3 length: 15 residues. CDR1 SGHTA and CDR2 FQGTGA come from the germline V gene. With 5 bases clipped from V and 15 bases from J, the junction kept 12 bases outside the gene matches.